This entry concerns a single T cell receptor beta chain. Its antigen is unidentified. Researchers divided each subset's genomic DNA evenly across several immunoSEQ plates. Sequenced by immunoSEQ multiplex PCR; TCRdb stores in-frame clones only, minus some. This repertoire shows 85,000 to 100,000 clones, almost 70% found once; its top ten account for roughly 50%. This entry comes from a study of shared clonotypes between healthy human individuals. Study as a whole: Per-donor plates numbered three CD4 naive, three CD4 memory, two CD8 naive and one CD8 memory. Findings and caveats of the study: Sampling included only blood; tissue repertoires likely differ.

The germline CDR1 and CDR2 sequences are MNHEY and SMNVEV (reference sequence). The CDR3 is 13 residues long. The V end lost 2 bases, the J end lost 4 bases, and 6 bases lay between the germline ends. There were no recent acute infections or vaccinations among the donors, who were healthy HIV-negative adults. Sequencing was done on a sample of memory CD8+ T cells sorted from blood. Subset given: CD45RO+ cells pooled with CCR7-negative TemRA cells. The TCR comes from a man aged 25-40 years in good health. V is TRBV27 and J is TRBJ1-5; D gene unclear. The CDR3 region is CASSLRRNQPQHF. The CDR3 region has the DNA TGTGCCAGCAGTTTAAGAAGGAATCAGCCCCAGCATTTT.